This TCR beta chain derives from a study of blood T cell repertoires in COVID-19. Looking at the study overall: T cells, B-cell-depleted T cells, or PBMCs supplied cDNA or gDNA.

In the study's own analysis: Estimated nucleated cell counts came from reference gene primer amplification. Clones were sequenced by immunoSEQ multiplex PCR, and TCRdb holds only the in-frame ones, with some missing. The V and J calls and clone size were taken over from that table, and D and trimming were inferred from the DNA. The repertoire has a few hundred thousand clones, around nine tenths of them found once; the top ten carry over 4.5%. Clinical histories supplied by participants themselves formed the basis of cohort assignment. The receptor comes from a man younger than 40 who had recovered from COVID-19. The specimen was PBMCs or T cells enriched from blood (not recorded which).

The CDR3 reads CASSTLAGGLNEQFF. Here the CDR3 DNA reads TGCGCCAGCAGCACACTAGCGGGGGGGCTTAATGAGCAGTTCTTC. The chain links TRBV5-1 to TRBJ2-1; TRBD2 agrees at 13 bases. Germline trimming cut 4 bases from V and 7 bases from J; bases unmatched to any gene: 5. The CDR3 sequence is 15 residues long. CDR1 and CDR2 from the germline V gene are SGHRS and YFSETQ.